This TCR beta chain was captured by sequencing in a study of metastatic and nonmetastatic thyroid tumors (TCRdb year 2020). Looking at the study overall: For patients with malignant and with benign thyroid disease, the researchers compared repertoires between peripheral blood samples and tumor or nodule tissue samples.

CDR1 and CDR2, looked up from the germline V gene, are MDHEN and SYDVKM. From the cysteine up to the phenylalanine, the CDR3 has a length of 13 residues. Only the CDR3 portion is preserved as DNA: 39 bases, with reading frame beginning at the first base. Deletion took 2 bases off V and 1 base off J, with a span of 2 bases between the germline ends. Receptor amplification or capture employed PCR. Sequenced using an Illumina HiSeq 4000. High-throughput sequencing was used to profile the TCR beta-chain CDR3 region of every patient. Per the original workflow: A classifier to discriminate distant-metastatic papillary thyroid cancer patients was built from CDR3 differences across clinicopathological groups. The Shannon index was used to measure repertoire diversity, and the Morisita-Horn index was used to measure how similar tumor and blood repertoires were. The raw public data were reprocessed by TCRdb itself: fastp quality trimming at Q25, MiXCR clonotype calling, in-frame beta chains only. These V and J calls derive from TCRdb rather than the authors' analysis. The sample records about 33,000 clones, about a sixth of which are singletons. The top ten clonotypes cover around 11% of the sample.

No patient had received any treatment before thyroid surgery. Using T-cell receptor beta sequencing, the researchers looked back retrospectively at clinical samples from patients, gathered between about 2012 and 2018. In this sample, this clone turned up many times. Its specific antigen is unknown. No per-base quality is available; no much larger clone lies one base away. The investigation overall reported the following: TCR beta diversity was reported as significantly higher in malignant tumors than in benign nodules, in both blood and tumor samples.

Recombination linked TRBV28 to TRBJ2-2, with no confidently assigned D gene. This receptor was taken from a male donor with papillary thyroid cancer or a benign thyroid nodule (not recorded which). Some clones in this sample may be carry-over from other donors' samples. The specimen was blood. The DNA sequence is TGTGCCAGCAGTTTAATGAACACCGGGGAGCTGTTTTTT. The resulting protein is CASSLMNTGELFF.